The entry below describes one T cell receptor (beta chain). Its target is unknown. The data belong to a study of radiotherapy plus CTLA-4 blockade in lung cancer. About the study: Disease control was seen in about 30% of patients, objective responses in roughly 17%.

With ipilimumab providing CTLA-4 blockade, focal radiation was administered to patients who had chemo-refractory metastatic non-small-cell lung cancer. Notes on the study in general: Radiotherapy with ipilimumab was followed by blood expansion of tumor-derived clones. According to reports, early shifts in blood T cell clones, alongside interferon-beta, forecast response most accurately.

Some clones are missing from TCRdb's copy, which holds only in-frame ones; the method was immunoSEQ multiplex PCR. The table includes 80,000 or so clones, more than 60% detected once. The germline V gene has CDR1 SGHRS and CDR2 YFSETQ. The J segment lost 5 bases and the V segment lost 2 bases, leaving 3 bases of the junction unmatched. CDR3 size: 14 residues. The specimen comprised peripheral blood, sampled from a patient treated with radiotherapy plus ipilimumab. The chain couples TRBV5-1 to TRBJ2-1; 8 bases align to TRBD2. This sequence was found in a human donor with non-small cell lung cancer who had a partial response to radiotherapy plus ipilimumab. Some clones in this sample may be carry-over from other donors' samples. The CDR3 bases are TGCGCCAGCAGCTTCAGCGGGGGCCACAATGAGCAGTTCTTC. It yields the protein CASSFSGGHNEQFF.